The rows below give T cell receptor beta chains drawn from one sample of a study of blood T cell repertoires in COVID-19. Sequenced by immunoSEQ multiplex PCR; TCRdb stores in-frame clones only, minus some. The sample carries about 210,000 clones, about 88% recorded once. The sequencing sample was made of peripheral blood. Receptors originate from a woman aged 40 to 49 with acute or convalescent COVID-19. CDR3s include the opening cysteine and the closing phenylalanine or tryptophan. Fields, in order: V gene, D gene, J gene, clone size, CDR3 protein, CDR3 DNA. D genes are given only for firm matches. Size values are once, few and many counts, or a class for expanded clones, and some rows have none.

V gene: TRBV5-1
D gene: .
J gene: TRBJ2-3
clone size: once
CDR3 protein: CASRPQGTDLNTQYF
CDR3 DNA: TGCGCCAGCAGGCCACAGGGCACGGACTTAAATACGCAGTATTTT

V gene: TRBV19
D gene: .
J gene: TRBJ2-2
clone size: .
CDR3 protein: CASRGQGGGELFF
CDR3 DNA: TGTGCCAGTAGAGGGCAGGGAGGCGGGGAGCTGTTTTTT

V gene: TRBV11-2
D gene: .
J gene: TRBJ1-3
clone size: .
CDR3 protein: CASSSYRSSGNTIYF
CDR3 DNA: TGTGCCAGCAGCTCCTATAGGAGCTCTGGAAACACCATATATTTT

V gene: TRBV27
D gene: .
J gene: TRBJ1-4
clone size: once
CDR3 protein: CASSLVTANEKLFF
CDR3 DNA: TGTGCCAGCAGTTTGGTTACAGCTAATGAAAAACTGTTTTTT

V gene: TRBV7-8
D gene: .
J gene: TRBJ2-5
clone size: .
CDR3 protein: CASSRLGGVAVQETQYF
CDR3 DNA: TGTGCCAGCAGCCGCCTCGGCGGGGTGGCAGTCCAAGAGACCCAGTACTTC

V gene: TRBV11-2
D gene: TRBD1
J gene: TRBJ1-5
clone size: .
CDR3 protein: CASSKGTANQPQHF
CDR3 DNA: TGTGCCAGCAGCAAAGGGACAGCCAATCAGCCCCAGCATTTT

V gene: TRBV18
D gene: .
J gene: TRBJ1-1
clone size: .
CDR3 protein: CASSTGLLSNTEAFF
CDR3 DNA: TGTGCCAGCTCTACCGGACTGTTATCAAACACTGAAGCTTTCTTT

V gene: TRBV27
D gene: TRBD1
J gene: TRBJ1-1
clone size: .
CDR3 protein: CASSADTGVTEAFF
CDR3 DNA: TGTGCCAGCAGTGCCGACACAGGGGTCACTGAAGCTTTCTTT

V gene: TRBV28
D gene: .
J gene: TRBJ1-2
clone size: .
CDR3 protein: CASSFGAFYGYTF
CDR3 DNA: TGTGCCAGCAGTTTTGGGGCCTTCTATGGCTACACCTTC

V gene: TRBV27
D gene: TRBD1
J gene: TRBJ1-4
clone size: once
CDR3 protein: CASSRTGGGNEKLFF
CDR3 DNA: TGTGCCAGCAGTCGCACAGGGGGTGGGAATGAAAAACTGTTTTTT

V gene: TRBV6-6
D gene: .
J gene: TRBJ1-4
clone size: .
CDR3 protein: CASSLRGSNEKLFF
CDR3 DNA: TGTGCCAGCAGCCTCAGAGGTTCTAATGAAAAACTGTTTTTT

V gene: TRBV9
D gene: TRBD1
J gene: TRBJ2-3
clone size: .
CDR3 protein: CASSHRDSWDTQYF
CDR3 DNA: TGTGCCAGCAGCCACCGGGACAGTTGGGATACGCAGTATTTT

V gene: TRBV2
D gene: .
J gene: TRBJ1-6
clone size: .
CDR3 protein: CASRVRDISPLHF
CDR3 DNA: TGTGCCAGCAGGGTCCGGGACATCTCACCCCTCCACTTT

V gene: TRBV29-1
D gene: TRBD1
J gene: TRBJ1-2
clone size: .
CDR3 protein: CSGGTVYGYTF
CDR3 DNA: TGCAGCGGCGGGACAGTCTATGGCTACACCTTC

V gene: TRBV7-2
D gene: .
J gene: TRBJ1-1
clone size: .
CDR3 protein: CASSLEGNTEAFF
CDR3 DNA: TGTGCCAGCAGCTTGGAGGGGAACACTGAAGCTTTCTTT

V gene: TRBV5-1
D gene: TRBD2
J gene: TRBJ2-5
clone size: .
CDR3 protein: CASSLTGGTPETQYF
CDR3 DNA: TGCGCCAGCAGCTTGACGGGGGGAACCCCGGAGACCCAGTACTTC

V gene: TRBV4-1
D gene: .
J gene: TRBJ2-3
clone size: .
CDR3 protein: CASSQERYGTDTQYF
CDR3 DNA: TGCGCCAGCAGCCAAGAACGGTACGGGACAGATACGCAGTATTTT

V gene: TRBV5-1
D gene: .
J gene: TRBJ1-1
clone size: .
CDR3 protein: CASSPLSGDKAFF
CDR3 DNA: TGCGCCAGCAGCCCTCTGTCGGGGGATAAAGCTTTCTTT

V gene: TRBV19
D gene: .
J gene: TRBJ1-1
clone size: .
CDR3 protein: CASSIHANRLTNTEAFF
CDR3 DNA: TGTGCCAGTAGTATACACGCAAACAGGCTTACAAACACTGAAGCTTTCTTT

V gene: TRBV7-3
D gene: TRBD2
J gene: TRBJ2-1
clone size: .
CDR3 protein: CASSLNLGGAGDEQFF
CDR3 DNA: TGTGCCAGCAGCTTAAATCTCGGGGGGGCAGGAGATGAGCAGTTCTTC

V gene: TRBV7-8
D gene: TRBD1
J gene: TRBJ1-3
clone size: once
CDR3 protein: CASSPGTGGNTIYF
CDR3 DNA: TGTGCCAGCAGCCCAGGGACAGGGGGAAACACCATATATTTT

V gene: TRBV5-1
D gene: TRBD1
J gene: TRBJ2-1
clone size: .
CDR3 protein: CASRNRDRTYNEQFF
CDR3 DNA: TGCGCCAGCAGAAACCGGGACAGGACATACAATGAGCAGTTCTTC

V gene: TRBV2
D gene: .
J gene: TRBJ1-2
clone size: .
CDR3 protein: CASTLEAANYGYTF
CDR3 DNA: TGTGCCAGCACCTTGGAGGCAGCTAACTATGGCTACACCTTC

V gene: TRBV10-3
D gene: TRBD1
J gene: TRBJ1-2
clone size: .
CDR3 protein: CAISSTGEHYGYTF
CDR3 DNA: TGTGCCATCAGCTCCACAGGGGAGCACTATGGCTACACCTTC

V gene: TRBV25-1
D gene: .
J gene: TRBJ1-1
clone size: .
CDR3 protein: CASSEWGTNTEAFF
CDR3 DNA: TGTGCCAGCAGTGAATGGGGCACCAACACTGAAGCTTTCTTT

V gene: TRBV4-2
D gene: .
J gene: TRBJ2-2
clone size: .
CDR3 protein: CASSPVRGGAGELFF
CDR3 DNA: TGTGCCAGCAGCCCCGTGAGGGGGGGGGCCGGGGAGCTGTTTTTT

V gene: TRBV29-1
D gene: TRBD1
J gene: TRBJ2-1
clone size: .
CDR3 protein: CSAADRRQFF
CDR3 DNA: TGCAGCGCCGCGGACAGGCGGCAGTTCTTC

V gene: TRBV6-5
D gene: .
J gene: TRBJ2-2
clone size: .
CDR3 protein: CASSARGGELFF
CDR3 DNA: TGTGCCAGCTCCGCAAGGGGCGGGGAGCTGTTTTTT

V gene: TRBV19
D gene: .
J gene: TRBJ2-3
clone size: .
CDR3 protein: CASSRTSSADTQYF
CDR3 DNA: TGTGCCAGTAGTCGCACATCCAGTGCAGATACGCAGTATTTT

V gene: TRBV25-1
D gene: .
J gene: TRBJ1-2
clone size: .
CDR3 protein: CASSEYLAGGYGYTF
CDR3 DNA: TGTGCCAGCAGTGAATATTTGGCCGGGGGCTATGGCTACACCTTC

V gene: TRBV6-2/TRBV6-3
D gene: TRBD2
J gene: TRBJ2-4
clone size: .
CDR3 protein: CASSPLRGILLGGNIQYF
CDR3 DNA: TGTGCCAGCAGTCCCCTCCGAGGGATCTTGTTGGGGGGGAACATTCAGTACTTC

V gene: TRBV18
D gene: .
J gene: TRBJ2-5
clone size: .
CDR3 protein: CASSPPGRETQYF
CDR3 DNA: TGTGCCAGCTCACCACCTGGGAGGGAGACCCAGTACTTC

V gene: TRBV30
D gene: TRBD1
J gene: TRBJ1-2
clone size: .
CDR3 protein: CAWSVMGQGAYGYTF
CDR3 DNA: TGTGCCTGGAGCGTCATGGGACAGGGGGCCTATGGCTACACCTTC

V gene: TRBV3-1/TRBV3-2
D gene: .
J gene: TRBJ1-1
clone size: .
CDR3 protein: CASSRIGGTMNTEAFF
CDR3 DNA: TGTGCCAGCAGCCGAATCGGCGGCACAATGAACACTGAAGCTTTCTTT

V gene: TRBV15
D gene: TRBD2
J gene: TRBJ2-1
clone size: once
CDR3 protein: CATSSRIAGTPFNEQFF
CDR3 DNA: TGTGCCACCAGCAGTCGAATAGCGGGGACTCCCTTCAATGAGCAGTTCTTC

V gene: TRBV2
D gene: TRBD1
J gene: TRBJ1-4
clone size: .
CDR3 protein: CASSEEGAPTNEKLFF
CDR3 DNA: TGTGCCAGCAGTGAAGAGGGGGCCCCAACTAATGAAAAACTGTTTTTT